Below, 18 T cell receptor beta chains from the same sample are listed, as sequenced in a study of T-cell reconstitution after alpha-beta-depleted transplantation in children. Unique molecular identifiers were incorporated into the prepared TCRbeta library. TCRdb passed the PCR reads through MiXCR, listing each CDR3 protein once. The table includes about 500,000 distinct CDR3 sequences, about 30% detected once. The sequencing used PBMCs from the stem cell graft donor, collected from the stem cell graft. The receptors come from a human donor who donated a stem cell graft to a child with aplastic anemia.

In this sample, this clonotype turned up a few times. As DNA, the CDR3 is TGCAGTGCTAGACTCGGGTATCTGGCGGGAAGGGTCTTGACAGATACGCAGTATTTT. The encoded protein is CSARLGYLAGRVLTDTQYF. The chain employs TRBV20-1 and TRBJ2-3; possibly TRBD2 for D (6 bases). The V and J ends lost 2 bases and 3 bases respectively, with 27 bases between them. The germline CDR1 and CDR2 sequences are DFQATT and SNEGSKA (reference sequence). This CDR3 contains 19 residues.

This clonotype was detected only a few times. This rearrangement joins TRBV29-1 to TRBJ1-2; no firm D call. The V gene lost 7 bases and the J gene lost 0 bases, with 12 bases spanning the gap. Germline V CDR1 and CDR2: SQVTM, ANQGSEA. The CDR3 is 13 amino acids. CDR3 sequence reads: CSGREESNYGYTF. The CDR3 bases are TGCAGCGGAAGAGAAGAGTCTAACTATGGCTACACCTTC.

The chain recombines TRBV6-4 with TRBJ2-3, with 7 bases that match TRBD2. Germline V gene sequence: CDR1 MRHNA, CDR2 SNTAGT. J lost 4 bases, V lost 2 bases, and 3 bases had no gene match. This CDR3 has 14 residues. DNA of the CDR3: TGTGCCAGCAGTGACCAGGGAGGGGCAGATACGCAGTATTTT. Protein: CASSDQGGADTQYF.

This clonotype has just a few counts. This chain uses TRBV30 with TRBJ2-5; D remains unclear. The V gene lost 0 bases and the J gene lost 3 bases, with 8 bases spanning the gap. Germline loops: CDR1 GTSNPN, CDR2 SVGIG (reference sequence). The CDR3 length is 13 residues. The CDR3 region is CAWSVLAEETQYF. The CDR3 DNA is TGTGCCTGGAGTGTACTCGCAGAAGAGACCCAGTACTTC.

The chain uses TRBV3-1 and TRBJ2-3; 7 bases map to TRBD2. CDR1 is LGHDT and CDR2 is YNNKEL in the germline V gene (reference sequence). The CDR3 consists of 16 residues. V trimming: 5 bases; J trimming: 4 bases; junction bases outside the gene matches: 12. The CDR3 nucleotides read TGTGCCAGCAGCTCAAGGATAGCGGGCGCAGCAGATACGCAGTATTTT. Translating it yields CASSSRIAGAADTQYF.

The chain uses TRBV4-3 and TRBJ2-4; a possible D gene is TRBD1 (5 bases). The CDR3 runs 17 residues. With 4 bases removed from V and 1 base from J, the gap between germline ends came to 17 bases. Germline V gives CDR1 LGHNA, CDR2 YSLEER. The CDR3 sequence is CASSPSFQGYAKNIQYF. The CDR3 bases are TGCGCCAGCAGCCCATCCTTTCAGGGTTATGCCAAAAACATTCAGTACTTC.

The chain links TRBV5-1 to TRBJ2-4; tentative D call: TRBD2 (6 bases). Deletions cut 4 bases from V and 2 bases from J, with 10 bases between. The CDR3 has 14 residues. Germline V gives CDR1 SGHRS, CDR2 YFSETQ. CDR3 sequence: CASSPGGTKNIQYF. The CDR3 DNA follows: TGCGCCAGCAGCCCAGGCGGGACCAAAAACATTCAGTACTTC.

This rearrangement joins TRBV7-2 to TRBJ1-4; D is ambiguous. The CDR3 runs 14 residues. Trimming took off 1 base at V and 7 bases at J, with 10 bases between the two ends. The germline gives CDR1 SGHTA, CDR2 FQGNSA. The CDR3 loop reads CASSLDGSGEKLFF. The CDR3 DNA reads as TGTGCCAGCAGCTTAGATGGGTCAGGTGAAAAACTGTTTTTT.

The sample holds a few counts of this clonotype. The CDR3 spells CASSEGREVSNEQYF. CDR3 DNA: TGTGCCAGCAGTGAAGGGCGGGAGGTCTCGAACGAGCAGTACTTC. This chain connects TRBV6-1 to TRBJ2-7, with 8 bases matching TRBD2. The CDR3 totals 15 residues. Per germline, CDR1 MNHNS and CDR2 SASEGT. V dropped 1 base and J dropped 5; count of bases not matched to a gene: 7.

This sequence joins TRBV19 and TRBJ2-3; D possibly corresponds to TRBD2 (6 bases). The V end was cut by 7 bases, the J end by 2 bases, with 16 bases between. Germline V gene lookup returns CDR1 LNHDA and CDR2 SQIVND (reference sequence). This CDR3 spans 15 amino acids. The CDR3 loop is CASKEGLASTDTQYF. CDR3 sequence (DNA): TGTGCCAGTAAGGAGGGACTGGCCTCCACAGATACGCAGTATTTT.

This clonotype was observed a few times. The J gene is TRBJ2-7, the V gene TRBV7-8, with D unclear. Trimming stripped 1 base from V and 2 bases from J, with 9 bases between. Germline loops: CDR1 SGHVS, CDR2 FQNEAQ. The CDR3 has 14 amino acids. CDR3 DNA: TGTGCCAGCAGCTTAGGGGGTTCGACCTACGAGCAGTACGTC. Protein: CASSLGGSTYEQYV.

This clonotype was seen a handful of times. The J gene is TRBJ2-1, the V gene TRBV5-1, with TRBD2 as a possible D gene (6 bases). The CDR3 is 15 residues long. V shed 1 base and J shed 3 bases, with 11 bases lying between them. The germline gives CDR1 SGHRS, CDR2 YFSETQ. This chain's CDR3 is CASSLRSGDYNEQFF. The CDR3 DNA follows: TGCGCCAGCAGCTTGAGGTCGGGAGACTACAATGAGCAGTTCTTC.

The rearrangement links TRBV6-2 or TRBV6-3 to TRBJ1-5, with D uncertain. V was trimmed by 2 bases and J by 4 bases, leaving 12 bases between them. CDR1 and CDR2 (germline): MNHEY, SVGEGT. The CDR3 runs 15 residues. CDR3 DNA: TGTGCCAGCAGTTACGGGAGGGAGAGGAATCAGCCCCAGCATTTT. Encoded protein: CASSYGRERNQPQHF.

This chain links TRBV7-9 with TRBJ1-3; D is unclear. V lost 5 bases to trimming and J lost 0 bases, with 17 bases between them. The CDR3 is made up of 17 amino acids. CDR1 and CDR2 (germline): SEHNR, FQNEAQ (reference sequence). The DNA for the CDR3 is TGTGCCAGCAGCCCTACTTTATACAGAAACTCTGGAAACACCATATATTTT. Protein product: CASSPTLYRNSGNTIYF.

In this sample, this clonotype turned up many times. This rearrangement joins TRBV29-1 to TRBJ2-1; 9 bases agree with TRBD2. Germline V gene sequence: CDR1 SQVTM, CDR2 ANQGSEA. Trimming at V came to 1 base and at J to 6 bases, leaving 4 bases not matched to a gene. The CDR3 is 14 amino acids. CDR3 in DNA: TGCAGCGTTGAAGGTCGGACTAGCGCCAATGAGCAGTTCTTC. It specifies CSVEGRTSANEQFF.

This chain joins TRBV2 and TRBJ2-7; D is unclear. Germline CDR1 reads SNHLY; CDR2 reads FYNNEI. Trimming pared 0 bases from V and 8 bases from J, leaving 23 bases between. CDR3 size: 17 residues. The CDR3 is CASSEADPSSLRDKQYF. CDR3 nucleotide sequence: TGTGCCAGCAGTGAAGCGGACCCTAGTTCCCTCCGAGACAAGCAGTACTTC.

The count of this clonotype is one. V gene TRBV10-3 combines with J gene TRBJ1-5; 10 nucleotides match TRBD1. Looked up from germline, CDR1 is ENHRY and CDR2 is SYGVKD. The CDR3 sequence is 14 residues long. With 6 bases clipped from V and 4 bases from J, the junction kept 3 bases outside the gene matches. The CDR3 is CAIRGQGLNQPQHF. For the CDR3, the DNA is TGTGCCATCAGGGGACAGGGGCTAAATCAGCCCCAGCATTTT.

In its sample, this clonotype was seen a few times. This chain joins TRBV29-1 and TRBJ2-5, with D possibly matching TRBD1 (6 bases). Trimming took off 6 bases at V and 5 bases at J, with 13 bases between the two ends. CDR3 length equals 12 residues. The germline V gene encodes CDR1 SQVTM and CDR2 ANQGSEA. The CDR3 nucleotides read TGCAGCGTCGTCACAGGGTTGGAGACCCAGTACTTC. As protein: CSVVTGLETQYF.